This T cell receptor beta chain was sequenced for a study of OX40 agonist ivuxolimab in advanced cancers. Study information: The dose-escalation cohort was roughly 83% male, with a mean age of 60 years, ranging about 23 to 80.

The CDR3 spans 14 residues. CDR1 MGHDK and CDR2 SYGVNS come from the germline V gene. Trimming cost V 1 base and J 3 bases; bases outside gene matches: 3. Here immunoSEQ multiplex PCR was the method, and the copy in TCRdb shows in-frame clones only, minus some. This sample has tens of thousands of clones; 88% occur once, and the top ten carry around 0.93%. The rearrangement links TRBV25-1 to TRBJ2-7; 7 bases fit TRBD2. The sample in question was CD4+ or CD8+ T cells sorted from blood, obtained in a trial of the OX40 agonist ivuxolimab. This receptor was identified in an adult with an advanced solid tumor such as melanoma, head and neck, liver or kidney cancer. The CDR3 sequence: CASSEWGGSYEQYF. In DNA, the CDR3 is TGTGCCAGCAGTGAATGGGGCGGGAGCTACGAGCAGTACTTC.